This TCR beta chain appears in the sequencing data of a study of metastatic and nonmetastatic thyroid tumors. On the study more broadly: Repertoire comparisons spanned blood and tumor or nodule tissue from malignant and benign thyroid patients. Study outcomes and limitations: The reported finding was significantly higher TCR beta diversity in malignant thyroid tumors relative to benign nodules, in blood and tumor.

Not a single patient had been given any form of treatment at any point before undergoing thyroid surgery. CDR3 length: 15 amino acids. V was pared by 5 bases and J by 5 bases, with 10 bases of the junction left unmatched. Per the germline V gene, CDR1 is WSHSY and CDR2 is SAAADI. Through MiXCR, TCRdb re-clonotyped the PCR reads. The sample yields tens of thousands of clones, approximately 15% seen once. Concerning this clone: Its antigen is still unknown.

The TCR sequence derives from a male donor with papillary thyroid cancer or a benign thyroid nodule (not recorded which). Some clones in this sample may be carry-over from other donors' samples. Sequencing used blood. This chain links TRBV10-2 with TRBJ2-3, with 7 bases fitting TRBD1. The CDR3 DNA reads TGCGCCAGCAGTCCAACAGGGGACACACAAGATACGCAGTATTTT. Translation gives CASSPTGDTQDTQYF.